A single sample gave rise to the 14 T cell receptor beta chains below, sequenced in a study of blood T cells in healthy people across ages (dated by TCRdb to between 2015 and 2017). The library was obtained by 5' RACE. Instrument on record: Illumina HiSeq 2500. A second PCR of roughly 6 to 11 cycles was performed with a sample-barcoded 5' primer and a J-beta primer mix. TCRdb cleaned the public reads at Q25 with fastp, built clones with MiXCR and kept in-frame beta chains. Rows merge per CDR3 protein into single entries with the most common DNA and genes. A total of over 1,500,000 distinct CDR3 sequences appear in this sample, around 50% of them only once. In total, the top ten clones hold roughly 2.1% of the sample. Sequencing was performed on blood. These receptors all stem from a woman aged 40 to 50 in good health.

This clonotype showed up just a few times. The chain joins TRBV28 to TRBJ2-7, with 9 bases fitting TRBD1. Germline-derived CDR1 and CDR2 are MDHEN and SYDVKM. The CDR3 consists of 16 residues. The J segment lost 0 bases and the V segment lost 5 bases, leaving 8 bases of the junction unmatched. The CDR3 region has the DNA TGTGCCAGCAGTCCCAGGACAGGGGCTAACTCCTACGAGCAGTACTTC. It encodes CASSPRTGANSYEQYF.

There are a few counts of this clonotype. V is TRBV4-1 and J is TRBJ2-1, with 14 nucleotides matching TRBD2. V lost 2 bases, J lost 5 bases, and 5 bases stayed unmatched. This CDR3 has 17 residues. In germline, CDR1 is MGHRA, CDR2 YSYEKL. DNA for the CDR3: TGCGCCAGCAGCCAATCCGGGGGACTAGCGGGAGACAATGAGCAGTTCTTC. Its translation: CASSQSGGLAGDNEQFF.

The chain is built from TRBV7-3 and TRBJ2-1; TRBD2 is a possible D gene (5 bases). V lost 0 bases to trimming and J lost 3 bases, with 9 bases between them. This CDR3 contains 15 residues. Germline CDR1 and CDR2: SGHTA and FQGTGA. CDR3 bases: TGTGCCAGCAGCTTAACTGGTAGCGACTACAATGAGCAGTTCTTC. This codes for CASSLTGSDYNEQFF.

The rearrangement joins TRBV25-1 to TRBJ2-7; 10 bases line up with TRBD1. The germline CDR1 and CDR2 sequences are MGHDK and SYGVNS. V shed 0 bases and J 7 bases; nucleotides not matched to a gene: 9. The CDR3 has 16 residues. Here the CDR3 reads CASSEYIGTGVSEQYF. The CDR3 DNA follows: TGTGCCAGCAGTGAATATATAGGGACAGGGGTCAGTGAGCAGTACTTC.

Regarding this clonotype: One junction end disagrees with the germline gene, perhaps due to a read error. The chain employs TRBV10-3 and TRBJ2-7; 7 nucleotides line up with TRBD1. In germline, CDR1 is ENHRY, CDR2 SYGVKD. There are 13 residues in the CDR3. The chain's CDR3 is CAIRTGSSSEQYF. The DNA of the CDR3 is TGTGCCATCAGGACAGGGTCTTCCTCCGAGCAGTACTTC.

The V and J genes are TRBV28 and TRBJ2-1; TRBD2 matches 10 bases. With 6 bases clipped from V and 7 bases from J, the junction kept 12 bases outside the gene matches. The CDR3 totals 16 residues. The germline V gene encodes CDR1 MDHEN and CDR2 SYDVKM. The CDR3 loop reads CASSWGASGGRNEQFF. The CDR3 DNA is TGTGCCAGCAGCTGGGGCGCTAGCGGGGGTCGGAATGAGCAGTTCTTC.

The chain is built from TRBV6-2 or TRBV6-3 and TRBJ1-1; 9 positions agree with TRBD1. Germline values: CDR1 MNHEY, CDR2 SVGEGT. Losses at the gene ends were 7 bases for V and 5 bases for J; bases not matched to a gene: 11. The CDR3 extends over 15 amino acids. CDR3 DNA sequence: TGTGCCAGCATTTTCTCCGGGACAGGGAGAACTGAAGCTTTCTTT. Residues: CASIFSGTGRTEAFF.

The chain carries TRBV7-8 and TRBJ2-1; 8 bases match TRBD2. The V gene end was trimmed by 2 bases and the J gene end by 0 bases; junction bases not matched to a gene: 3. CDR1 is SGHVS, CDR2 FQNEAQ, per germline. The CDR3 is 16 amino acids. The CDR3 sequence is CASSLYSGASYNEQFF. CDR3 in DNA: TGTGCCAGCAGCTTATATAGCGGGGCCTCCTACAATGAGCAGTTCTTC.

The V gene is TRBV6-1, the J gene TRBJ2-4; perhaps D is TRBD1 or TRBD2 (5 bases each). The end of the DNA fits TRBJ2-5 better, so the J call may be wrong. Germline V gene data show CDR1 as MNHNS and CDR2 as SASEGT. There are 14 residues in the CDR3. This chain's CDR3 is CASSEGYWGETQYF. CDR3 nucleotides: TGTGCCAGCAGTGAAGGGTACTGGGGGGAGACCCAGTACTTC.

The chain uses TRBV28 and TRBJ2-4; D tentatively reads TRBD1 or TRBD2 (6 bases each). The J call may be mistaken, given a closer DNA end match to TRBJ2-5. CDR3 size: 15 residues. Germline assignment: CDR1 MDHEN and CDR2 SYDVKM. The CDR3 bases are TGTGCCAGCACAATACGGGGGCAGGTCGGGGAGACCCAGTACTTC. Translating it yields CASTIRGQVGETQYF.

The chain links TRBV27 to TRBJ2-5; TRBD2 aligns across 10 bases. Germline trimming cut 4 bases from V and 5 bases from J; bases unmatched to any gene: 7. The CDR3 sequence is 15 residues long. Per the germline V gene, CDR1 is MNHEY and CDR2 is SMNVEV (reference sequence). CDR3 nucleotides: TGTGCCAGCAGTTATTCTAGCGGGGGCTGGGAGACCCAGTACTTC. This translates into CASSYSSGGWETQYF.

This sequence joins TRBV20-1 and TRBJ2-7; TRBD2 is a possible D gene (6 bases). The DNA end lines up better with TRBJ2-5; the J call may be wrong. Germline CDR1 is DFQATT and CDR2 is SNEGSKA (reference sequence). CDR3 length equals 13 residues. The CDR3 sequence: CSAVGTSQETQYF. DNA of the CDR3: TGCAGTGCCGTGGGGACTTCCCAAGAGACCCAGTACTTC.

The chain has TRBV27 and TRBJ1-1; the D gene is possibly TRBD1 (5 bases). Germline V gene sequence: CDR1 MNHEY, CDR2 SMNVEV (reference sequence). The CDR3 extends over 15 amino acids. V dropped 5 bases and J dropped 0 bases, with 13 bases sitting between them. For the CDR3, the DNA is TGTGCCAGCAGTCGGCAGGGATTAGTGAACACTGAAGCTTTCTTT. It translates to CASSRQGLVNTEAFF.

This chain connects TRBV6-5 to TRBJ1-4, with D unclear. The CDR3 covers 14 residues. Trimming took 6 bases from V and 4 from J, leaving 12 bases between them. Looked up from germline, CDR1 is MNHEY and CDR2 is SVGAGI. This chain's CDR3 is CASSRTALNEKLFF. For the CDR3, the DNA is TGTGCCAGCAGCCGGACCGCACTTAATGAAAAACTGTTTTTT.